This is a list of T cell receptor beta chains from one sample in a study of blood T cell repertoires in COVID-19. Libraries were prepared by immunoSEQ multiplex PCR; TCRdb keeps only in-frame clonotypes and omits some of them. The sample comprises hundreds of thousands of clones, roughly 90% of which are singletons, and approximately 7.3% rests with the top ten. Input material: peripheral blood. These receptors were obtained from a woman in her seventies with COVID-19, enrolled during active disease. The CDR3 runs from the conserved cysteine through the conserved F or W. D genes are given only for firm matches. A row's size may be missing; if present it is once, few, many or a size class.

V	size	D	J	CDR3	DNA
TRBV6-5	-	TRBD1	TRBJ1-5	CASSRQGNQPQHF	TGTGCCAGCAGTCGACAGGGGAATCAGCCCCAGCATTTT
TRBV18	-	-	TRBJ2-3	CASSFQRGVSTDTQYF	TGTGCCAGCTCGTTTCAACGCGGGGTAAGCACAGATACGCAGTATTTT
TRBV3-1/TRBV3-2	-	-	TRBJ1-2	CASSQRGLRGYTF	TGTGCCAGCAGCCAAAGGGGTTTGAGAGGCTACACCTTC
TRBV4-3	once	TRBD1	TRBJ1-2	CASSQVNRGNYGYTF	TGCGCCAGCAGCCAAGTCAACAGGGGTAACTATGGCTACACCTTC
TRBV28	-	-	TRBJ1-3	CASRDSSGNTIYF	TGTGCCAGCAGGGACAGCTCTGGAAACACCATATATTTT
TRBV11-2	-	-	TRBJ1-2	CASSFTGYGYTF	TGTGCCAGCAGCTTTACAGGGTATGGCTACACCTTC
TRBV7-9	few	-	TRBJ1-4	CASSFRLNEKLFF	TGTGCCAGCAGCTTTCGACTTAATGAAAAACTGTTTTTT
TRBV4-3	-	-	TRBJ1-5	CASSLFWGEGNQPQHF	TGCGCCAGCAGCCTTTTTTGGGGGGAAGGCAATCAGCCCCAGCATTTT
TRBV5-1	-	-	TRBJ1-4	CASSFTAPREKLFF	TGCGCCAGCAGCTTCACGGCCCCGCGGGAAAAACTGTTTTTT
TRBV7-2	-	-	TRBJ1-2	CASRPRGFNYGYTF	TGTGCCAGCAGGCCAAGGGGATTTAACTATGGCTACACCTTC
TRBV2	-	TRBD1	TRBJ2-5	CASTIQGIEETQYF	TGTGCCAGCACTATACAGGGGATTGAAGAGACCCAGTACTTC
TRBV7-9	-	TRBD1	TRBJ1-1	CASSLDLGRDRGTEAFF	TGTGCCAGCAGCTTGGACCTTGGCCGGGACAGAGGGACTGAAGCTTTCTTT
TRBV6-5	once	TRBD1	TRBJ1-4	CASTGTGNEKLFF	TGTGCCAGCACCGGGACAGGGAATGAAAAACTGTTTTTT
TRBV27	-	TRBD2	TRBJ2-6	CASSLTSGGPGGANVLTF	TGTGCCAGCAGTTTGACTAGCGGGGGGCCGGGAGGGGCCAACGTCCTGACTTTC
TRBV29-1	-	TRBD1	TRBJ2-7	CSVGDRTGVGEQYF	TGCAGCGTGGGGGACCGGACAGGAGTAGGGGAGCAGTACTTC
TRBV2	-	TRBD1	TRBJ1-6	CASSLTGTANSPLHF	TGTGCCAGCAGCCTAACCGGGACAGCAAATTCACCCCTCCACTTT
TRBV27	-	TRBD2	TRBJ2-1	CASTMKAGGPPNEQFF	TGTGCCAGCACCATGAAAGCGGGGGGGCCTCCGAATGAGCAGTTCTTC
TRBV27	-	TRBD1	TRBJ1-2	CASSQNGQAGGYTF	TGTGCCAGCAGTCAAAACGGACAGGCTGGAGGCTACACCTTC
TRBV19	-	-	TRBJ1-6	CASSIEEYNSPLHF	TGTGCCAGTAGTATAGAAGAGTATAATTCACCCCTCCACTTT
TRBV14	-	TRBD1	TRBJ1-2	CASSADRVYGYTF	TGTGCCAGCAGCGCGGACAGGGTCTATGGCTACACCTTC
TRBV6-6	-	TRBD1	TRBJ1-5	CASSPGGRQPQHF	TGTGCCAGCAGCCCAGGGGGCAGGCAGCCCCAGCATTTT
TRBV27	-	-	TRBJ1-6	CASTTGTFYNSPLHF	TGTGCCAGCACAACCGGGACATTTTATAATTCACCCCTCCACTTT
TRBV5-1	-	TRBD1	TRBJ1-1	CASSSIGQGNTEAFF	TGCGCCAGCAGCTCAATCGGACAGGGAAACACTGAAGCTTTCTTT
TRBV29-1	-	-	TRBJ1-1	CSVGPNTEAFF	TGCAGCGTTGGGCCGAACACTGAAGCTTTCTTT
TRBV4-1	-	-	TRBJ1-3	CASSQGRGSGNTIYF	TGCGCCAGCAGCCAAGGGCGGGGATCTGGAAACACCATATATTTT
TRBV4-3	-	TRBD2	TRBJ2-3	CASSYLAGDTDTQYF	TGCGCCAGCAGCTACCTAGCGGGGGACACAGATACGCAGTATTTT
TRBV7-2	-	-	TRBJ1-1	CASSLVGIRTEAFF	TGTGCCAGCAGCTTAGTCGGTATCCGGACTGAAGCTTTCTTT
TRBV24-1	-	-	TRBJ1-1	CATSDPRGSEAFF	TGTGCCACCAGTGACCCTCGGGGGTCTGAAGCTTTCTTT
TRBV4-1	-	TRBD1	TRBJ1-1	CASSRFPEGASEAFF	TGCGCCAGCAGCCGGTTTCCCGAGGGGGCCTCTGAAGCTTTCTTT
TRBV7-6	-	-	TRBJ1-3	CASSVFPVGLDTIYF	TGTGCCAGCAGCGTCTTCCCGGTCGGGTTGGACACCATATATTTT
TRBV12-3/TRBV12-4	-	-	TRBJ1-1	CASSSTGSTEAFF	TGTGCCAGCAGTTCAACAGGGTCCACTGAAGCTTTCTTT
TRBV4-1	-	TRBD2	TRBJ2-7	CASSPGTSAVYEQYF	TGCGCCAGCAGCCCAGGGACTAGCGCGGTCTACGAGCAGTACTTC
TRBV10-1	-	TRBD1	TRBJ2-7	CASRPDRGSHEQYF	TGCGCCAGCAGACCCGACAGGGGAAGCCACGAGCAGTACTTC
TRBV5-6	-	-	TRBJ2-4	CASIRLGASSVKNIQYF	TGTGCCAGCATAAGGTTAGGGGCCTCATCCGTCAAAAACATTCAGTACTTC
TRBV5-1	-	-	TRBJ1-1	CASSLLRLNTEAFF	TGCGCCAGCAGCTTGCTACGTTTGAACACTGAAGCTTTCTTT
TRBV19	-	-	TRBJ1-5	CASRPGTSLPQHF	TGTGCCAGTAGGCCCGGGACATCTCTACCCCAGCATTTT
TRBV6-2/TRBV6-3	-	TRBD2	TRBJ2-2	CASSRGGTNTGELFF	TGTGCCAGCAGTCGGGGGGGTACGAACACCGGGGAGCTGTTTTTT
TRBV25-1	-	-	TRBJ2-4	CASSGRWAKNIQYF	TGTGCCAGCAGTGGTCGGTGGGCCAAAAACATTCAGTACTTC
TRBV7-2	-	-	TRBJ2-2	CASRPGGQTGELFF	TGTGCCAGCAGGCCAGGGGGGCAGACCGGGGAGCTGTTTTTT
TRBV30	-	-	TRBJ2-3	CAGSQGQGGDTQYF	TGTGCCGGAAGTCAAGGACAGGGAGGGGATACGCAGTATTTT
TRBV12-3/TRBV12-4	-	TRBD1	TRBJ1-1	CASSTGTEVEAFF	TGTGCCAGCAGTACCGGGACAGAAGTTGAAGCTTTCTTT
TRBV5-1	-	TRBD1	TRBJ2-7	CASSFTTGGYEQYF	TGCGCCAGCAGCTTTACGACAGGGGGCTACGAGCAGTACTTC
TRBV5-1	-	-	TRBJ2-5	CASSFGLRETQYF	TGCGCCAGCAGCTTCGGCTTGCGGGAGACCCAGTACTTC
TRBV5-1	few	-	TRBJ1-2	CASSLAGDYGYTF	TGCGCCAGCAGCTTGGCAGGGGACTATGGCTACACCTTC